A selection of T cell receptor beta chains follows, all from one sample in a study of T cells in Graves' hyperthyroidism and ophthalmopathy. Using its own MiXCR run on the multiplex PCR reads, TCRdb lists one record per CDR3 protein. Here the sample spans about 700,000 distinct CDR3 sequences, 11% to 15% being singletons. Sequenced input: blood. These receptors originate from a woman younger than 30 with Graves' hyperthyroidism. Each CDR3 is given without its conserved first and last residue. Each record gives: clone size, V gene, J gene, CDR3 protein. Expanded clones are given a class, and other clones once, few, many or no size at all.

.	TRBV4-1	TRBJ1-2	ASSQDEGGYT
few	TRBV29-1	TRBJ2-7	SVVWDYGQY
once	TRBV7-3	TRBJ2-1	ASSSRLAGDLSSYNEQF
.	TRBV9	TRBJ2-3	ASSAASKGTDTQY
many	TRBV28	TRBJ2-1	ASREIAGVGYNEQF
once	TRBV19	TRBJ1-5	ASSSRGRSNQPQH
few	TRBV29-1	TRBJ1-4	SVEDLATNEKLF
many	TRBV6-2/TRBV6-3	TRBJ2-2	ASRQTGIRPGNTGELF
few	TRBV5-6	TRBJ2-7	ASSSLGTGIHEQY
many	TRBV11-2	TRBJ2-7	ASSRPEAGEQY
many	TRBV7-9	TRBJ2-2	ASSLGGAGELF
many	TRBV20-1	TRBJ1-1	SALKTGRVTEAF
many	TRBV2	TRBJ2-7	ASSDPNEQY
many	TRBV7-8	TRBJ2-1	ASSLLGSGYSYNEQF
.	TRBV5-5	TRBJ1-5	ASSLEGHSNQPQH
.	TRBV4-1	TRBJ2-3	ASSHGGHPGDTQY
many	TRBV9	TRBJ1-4	ASSETGANEKLF
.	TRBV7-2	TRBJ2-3	ASSQTFADTQY
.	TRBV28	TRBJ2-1	ASSQGGNRYNEQF